A single sample gave rise to the 15 T cell receptor beta chains below, sequenced in a study of cytomegalovirus exposure and HLA in healthy donors. Primers for the PCR totalled 60 Vbeta and 13 Jbeta. Using immunoSEQ multiplex PCR, the repertoire was profiled, and TCRdb retains in-frame clones only, with some absent. This sample has more than 150,000 clones, with roughly 87% found just once. The sequenced sample consisted of PBMCs. The receptors were sampled from a girl under two years old in good health and CMV-seronegative.

This chain uses TRBV7-2 with TRBJ2-3, with 7 positions matching TRBD2. The CDR3 has 16 amino acids. The junction had 18 bases not matched to a gene; V was cut back by 1 base and J by 14 bases. The germline CDR1 and CDR2 sequences are SGHTA and FQGNSA. The CDR3 DNA reads TGTGCCAGCAGCTTAGGGGCGGGAGCCGGCCCCACTAGGTGGTATTTT. This codes for CASSLGAGAGPTRWYF.

This sequence joins TRBV7-9 and TRBJ2-7; 14 bases are shared with TRBD2. Germline trimming cut 5 bases from V and 2 bases from J; bases unmatched to any gene: 8. This CDR3 is 17 amino acids long. CDR1 SEHNR and CDR2 FQNEAQ come from the germline V gene (reference sequence). CDR3 loop: CASSLGLAGVSAYEQYF. As DNA, the CDR3 is TGTGCCAGCAGCCTGGGACTAGCGGGAGTTAGCGCCTACGAGCAGTACTTC.

The chain uses TRBV27 and TRBJ1-5; 10 nucleotides align to TRBD1. The CDR3 runs 16 residues. CDR1 is MNHEY, CDR2 SMNVEV, per germline (reference sequence). Trimming removed 2 bases from V and 3 bases from J; junction bases left unmatched: 4. CDR3 sequence: CASSLRGQGFNQPQHF. In DNA, the CDR3 is TGTGCCAGCAGTTTAAGGGGACAGGGGTTCAATCAGCCCCAGCATTTT.

The V gene is TRBV5-1, the J gene TRBJ2-7; possible D gene TRBD1, 5 bases. Trimming removed 1 base from V and 5 bases from J, with 13 bases in between. CDR1 is SGHRS and CDR2 is YFSETQ in the germline V gene. The CDR3 runs 14 residues. CDR3 nucleotides: TGCGCCAGCAGCTTGCCAGGGCTTCTAAACGAGCAGTACTTC. Its translation: CASSLPGLLNEQYF. Based on the CDR3 plus reference TRBV5-1 and TRBJ2-7, the full variable domain is KAGVTQTPRYLIKTRGQQVTLSCSPISGHRSVSWYQQTPGQGLQFLFEYFSETQRNKGNFPGRFSGRQFSNSRSEMNVSTLELGDSALYLCASSLPGLLNEQYFGPGTRLTVT.

This chain links TRBV15 with TRBJ2-3, with 13 bases matching TRBD2. The germline V gene has CDR1 LNHNV and CDR2 YYDKDF (reference sequence). V shed 5 bases and J 8 bases; nucleotides not matched to a gene: 4. This CDR3 is built from 14 residues. CDR3 in amino acids: CATSGTSGIRTQYF. CDR3 sequence (DNA): TGTGCCACCAGCGGGACTAGCGGGATTCGTACGCAGTATTTT.

The chain is built from TRBV10-3 and TRBJ2-2, with a possible D match to TRBD2 (6 bases). V dropped 1 base and J dropped 6 bases, with 15 bases sitting between them. The CDR3 is 16 residues long. Germline V gives CDR1 ENHRY, CDR2 SYGVKD. CDR3 in DNA: TGTGCCATCAGTGAGTGGAAAGGGCGGGGACCCGGGGAGCTGTTTTTT. Amino acid sequence: CAISEWKGRGPGELFF.

This chain uses TRBV7-8 with TRBJ1-5; a weak D match, TRBD1 (6 bases). Germline CDR1 reads SGHVS; CDR2 reads FQNEAQ. This CDR3 spans 17 amino acids. The V end was cut by 1 base, the J end by 1 base, with 14 bases between. The CDR3 protein is CASSLGQGFGSNQPQHF. For the CDR3, the DNA is TGTGCCAGCAGCTTAGGCCAGGGGTTCGGGAGCAATCAGCCCCAGCATTTT.

This sequence joins TRBV6-1 and TRBJ1-2; no clear D gene. Trimming removed 3 bases at V and 7 bases at J, with 12 bases between. The germline CDR1 and CDR2 sequences are MNHNS and SASEGT. The CDR3 runs to 13 residues. CDR3 DNA: TGTGCCAGCAGTGATTCGGGAATTCGTGGCTACACCTTC. Its translation: CASSDSGIRGYTF.

This chain links TRBV7-9 with TRBJ1-2; D might be TRBD1 (6 bases). The CDR3 is 15 amino acids. Trimming stripped 5 bases from V and 6 bases from J, with 19 bases between. Germline loops: CDR1 SEHNR, CDR2 FQNEAQ (reference sequence). The CDR3: CASSGSHRDPNGYTF. The DNA for the CDR3 is TGTGCCAGCAGCGGGTCCCACAGGGACCCAAATGGCTACACCTTC.

The V gene is TRBV19, the J gene TRBJ2-7; 8 positions match TRBD2. This CDR3 is built from 14 residues. Germline assignment: CDR1 LNHDA and CDR2 SQIVND (reference sequence). Unmatched junction bases numbered 4, after V lost 3 bases and J lost 3 bases. CDR3 sequence: CASSITAGGYEQYF. Written as DNA, the CDR3 is TGTGCCAGTAGTATTACCGCGGGAGGCTACGAGCAGTACTTC.

The rearrangement joins TRBV5-4 to TRBJ2-7, with D maybe TRBD1 (6 bases). In germline, CDR1 is SGHNT, CDR2 YYREEE (reference sequence). V lost 3 bases, J lost 2 bases, and 12 bases lay in between. This CDR3 region has 14 residues. The DNA for the CDR3 is TGTGCCAGCAGCTCCGGACAGCCAGCCTACGAGCAGTACTTC. It is translated as CASSSGQPAYEQYF.

The rearrangement joins TRBV27 to TRBJ1-2; D uncertain. Trimming left V 2 bases short and J 8 bases short, with 15 bases between. This CDR3 contains 14 residues. CDR1 is MNHEY and CDR2 is SMNVEV in the germline V gene (reference sequence). The CDR3 DNA follows: TGTGCCAGCAGTTTAAGAGGCGGCGGTGACGGCTACACCTTC. Amino acids: CASSLRGGGDGYTF.

CDR3 nucleotide sequence: TGTGCCAGCAGCCCTAGCGGGAGGTGGGGGAATGAGCAGTTCTTC. Its protein is CASSPSGRWGNEQFF. V usage is TRBV5-4 and J usage is TRBJ2-1, with 11 bases fitting TRBD2. The CDR3 has 15 residues. Germline V gene data show CDR1 as SGHNT and CDR2 as YYREEE (reference sequence). Trimming cost V 4 bases and J 7 bases; bases outside gene matches: 7.

The chain carries TRBV6-1 and TRBJ2-7; 7 positions agree with TRBD1. V dropped 6 bases and J dropped 3; count of bases not matched to a gene: 8. The length of the CDR3 is 14 residues. Germline V gene data show CDR1 as MNHNS and CDR2 as SASEGT. The DNA of the CDR3 is TGTGCCAGCAGGACGGACAGGAGCCACTACGAGCAGTACTTC. Its translation: CASRTDRSHYEQYF.

The chain has TRBV7-9 and TRBJ2-5; 11 nucleotides agree with TRBD2. Germline V gives CDR1 SEHNR, CDR2 FQNEAQ (reference sequence). Unmatched junction bases numbered 10, after V lost 5 bases and J lost 5 bases. The CDR3 is 16 residues long. The DNA for the CDR3 is TGTGCCAGCAGCCTTAGCGGGGGGGCCAGGGGTGAGACCCAGTACTTC. Its translation: CASSLSGGARGETQYF.